The 5 T cell receptor beta chains in this list originate from one sample, sequenced in a study of regulatory T cells in long-lasting Graves disease. Time point here: newly diagnosed GD, antithyroid drugs for less than 3 months. The TCR library used RNA extracted from PBMCs. Building of the TCR beta libraries involved iRepertoire HTBI primers and Arm-PCR of CDR3 regions. From the multiplex PCR reads, TCRdb called clonotypes with MiXCR, one entry per CDR3 protein. The sample consists of around 320,000 distinct CDR3 sequences, over 15% of them appearing once. These data are also associated with another study on T cells in Graves' hyperthyroidism and ophthalmopathy.

Source: peripheral blood mononuclear cells (PBMCs), taken at new diagnosis, from a patient treated with antithyroid drugs. The receptors here all came from a man aged 35 to 55 with Graves disease.

This clonotype has a count of ten or more. The V call is TRBV24-1, the J call TRBJ1-1; D gene unclear. This CDR3 comprises 12 residues. Germline-derived CDR1 and CDR2 are KGHDR and SFDVKD. Trimming removed 2 bases at V and 1 base at J, with 1 base between. The CDR3 loop is CATSDWNTEAFF. CDR3 DNA: TGTGCCACCAGTGATTGGAACACTGAAGCTTTCTTT.

The rearrangement joins TRBV7-8 to TRBJ2-7, with 9 positions matching TRBD1. V lost 5 bases, J lost 0 bases, and 8 bases stayed unmatched. This CDR3 is built from 16 residues. Germline lookup yields CDR1 SGHVS and CDR2 FQNEAQ. The CDR3, as DNA: TGTGCCAGCAGCACGTGGTGGGGACAGGGCTCCTACGAGCAGTACTTC. Translation gives CASSTWWGQGSYEQYF.

The chain carries TRBV5-1 and TRBJ2-1; D may be TRBD2 (7 bases). The CDR3 has 18 amino acids. Trimming took 5 bases from V and 8 from J, leaving 29 bases between them. The germline V gene has CDR1 SGHRS and CDR2 YFSETQ. The CDR3 nucleotides read TGCGCCAGCAGTTCGTCGATGGCTGGGGGGGGCAGTTTGGATGAGCAGTTCTTC. Protein sequence: CASSSSMAGGGSLDEQFF.

This clonotype has ten or more counts. DNA of the CDR3: TGCGCCAGCAGCACCAACCCGCAGAGAATAAACACTGAAGCTTTCTTT. Residues: CASSTNPQRINTEAFF. The V and J genes are TRBV5-1 and TRBJ1-1; D is undetermined. The CDR3 is 16 residues long. With 4 bases removed from V and 2 bases from J, the gap between germline ends came to 18 bases. Germline V gene sequence: CDR1 SGHRS, CDR2 YFSETQ. Together with reference TRBV5-1 and TRBJ1-1, the CDR3 gives the full variable domain: KAGVTQTPRYLIKTRGQQVTLSCSPISGHRSVSWYQQTPGQGLQFLFEYFSETQRNKGNFPGRFSGRQFSNSRSEMNVSTLELGDSALYLCASSTNPQRINTEAFFGQGTRLTVV.

This clonotype was picked up many times. The V gene is TRBV28, the J gene TRBJ2-5, with 7 nucleotides matching TRBD1. Germline V gene sequence: CDR1 MDHEN, CDR2 SYDVKM. Trimming at V came to 5 bases and at J to 4 bases, leaving 7 bases not matched to a gene. CDR3 length: 14 residues. CDR3 nucleotides: TGTGCCAGCAGTCCCTCAGGGGGTTCAGAGACCCAGTACTTC. Protein sequence: CASSPSGGSETQYF.